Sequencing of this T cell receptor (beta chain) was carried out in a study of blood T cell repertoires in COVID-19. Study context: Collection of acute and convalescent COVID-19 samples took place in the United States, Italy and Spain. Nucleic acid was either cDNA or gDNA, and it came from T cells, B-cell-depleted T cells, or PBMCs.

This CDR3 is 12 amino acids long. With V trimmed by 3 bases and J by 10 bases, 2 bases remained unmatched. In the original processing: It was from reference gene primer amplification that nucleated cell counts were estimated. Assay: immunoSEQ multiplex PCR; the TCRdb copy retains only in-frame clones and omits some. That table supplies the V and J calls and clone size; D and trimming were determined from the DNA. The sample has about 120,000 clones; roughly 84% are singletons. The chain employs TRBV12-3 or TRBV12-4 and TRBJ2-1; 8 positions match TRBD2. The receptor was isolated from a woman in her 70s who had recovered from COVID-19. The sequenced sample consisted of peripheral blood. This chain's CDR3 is CASSFGGDEQFF. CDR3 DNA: TGTGCCAGCAGTTTCGGGGGGGACGAGCAGTTCTTC.